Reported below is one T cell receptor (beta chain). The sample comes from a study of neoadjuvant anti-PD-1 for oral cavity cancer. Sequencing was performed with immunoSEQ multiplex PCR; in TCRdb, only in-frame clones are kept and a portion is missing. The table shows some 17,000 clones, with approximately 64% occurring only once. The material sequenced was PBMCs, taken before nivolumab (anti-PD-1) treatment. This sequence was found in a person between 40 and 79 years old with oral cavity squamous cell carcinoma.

CDR3 nucleotide sequence: TGTGCCATCAGTGGGCAGGGGTTTGGCTACACCTTC. Translated, it gives CAISGQGFGYTF. The chain is built from TRBV10-3 and TRBJ1-2; maybe TRBD1 (6 bases). Trimming took off 4 bases at V and 7 bases at J, with 10 bases between the two ends. CDR3 size: 12 residues. Germline CDR1 reads ENHRY; CDR2 reads SYGVKD.